In its sample, the clone carrying this T cell receptor beta chain was seen a few times. The antigen remains unidentified. The sample originates from a study of human T cells and chemical hapten exposure. Overall study results and limits: Expanded TCRs grouped into significantly more large CDR3 similarity clusters than controls produced. TCRs above 1 in 1000 frequency did not change with DPC sensitization.

V was cut by 3 bases and J by 5 bases, with 11 bases left in between. Germline-derived CDR1 and CDR2 are KGHSH and LQKENI. The CDR3 covers 14 residues. TCRdb fed the RACE reads into MiXCR, producing one record per CDR3 protein. The sample lists 70,000 to 80,000 distinct CDR3 sequences, approximately 29% occurring once. The time point is: patch test 1, 2 weeks after DPC sensitization. The treatment: therapeutic diphenylcyclopropenone sensitization with weekly scalp DPC. The sample was whole blood, taken in connection with sensitization to the hapten diphenylcyclopropenone (DPC). The TCR sequence derives from a middle-aged man with alopecia areata. Some clones in this sample may be carry-over from other donors' samples. The gene calls are TRBV18 and TRBJ2-1, with unresolved D. The CDR3 bases are TGTGCCAGCTCACCCCTCGGGCAGAACAATGAGCAGTTCTTC. Translating it yields CASSPLGQNNEQFF. Full variable domain (missing parts from reference TRBV18 and TRBJ2-1): NAGVMQNPRHLVRRRGQEARLRCSPMKGHSHVYWYRQLPEEGLKFMVYLQKENIIDESGMPKERFSAEFPKEGPSILRIQQVVRGDSAAYFCASSPLGQNNEQFFGPGTRLTVL.